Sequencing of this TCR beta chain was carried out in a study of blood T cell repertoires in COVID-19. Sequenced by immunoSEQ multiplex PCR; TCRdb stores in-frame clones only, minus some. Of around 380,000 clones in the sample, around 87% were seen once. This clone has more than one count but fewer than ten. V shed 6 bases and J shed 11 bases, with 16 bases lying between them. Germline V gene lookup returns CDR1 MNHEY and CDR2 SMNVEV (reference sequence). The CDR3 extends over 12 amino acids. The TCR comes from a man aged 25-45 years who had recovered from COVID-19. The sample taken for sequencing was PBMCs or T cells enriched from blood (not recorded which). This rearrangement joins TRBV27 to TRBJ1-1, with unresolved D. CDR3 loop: CASRPPAGTAFF. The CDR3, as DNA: TGTGCCAGCAGGCCCCCGGCGGGAACGGCTTTCTTT.